The entry below describes one T cell receptor (beta chain). The sample belongs to a study of blood T cell repertoires in COVID-19. As handled by the study authors: By means of reference gene primer amplification, nucleated cell counts were estimated. Method: immunoSEQ multiplex PCR; TCRdb's copy keeps in-frame clones and lacks some. V and J calls plus clone size are reproduced from that table; the DNA served to infer D and trimming. This table holds about 360,000 clones, approximately 91% found once. Germline V gene data show CDR1 as GTSNPN and CDR2 as SVGIG (reference sequence). CDR3 size: 15 residues. Trimming took 2 bases from V and 8 from J, leaving 18 bases between them.

This clonotype originated in a woman in her 40s with acute COVID-19. Material: PBMCs or T cells enriched from blood (not recorded which). The chain combines TRBV30 with TRBJ1-4; no firm D call. CDR3 coding DNA: TGTGCCTGGAGTTTACGTGCTATTAGCAGCGAAAAACTGTTTTTT. It yields the protein CAWSLRAISSEKLFF.